This T cell receptor beta chain came from a study of vaccination and CD4 T cells after COVID-19. Study information: By nasal swab PCR, the convalescent patients were SARS-CoV-2 positive, with roughly ten mild cases and one severe.

In its sample, this clonotype was seen a few times. Its antigen is not known. With the Oncomine TCR Beta short-read assay, DNA from cultured CD4+ T cells was sequenced. Using its own MiXCR run on the PCR reads, TCRdb lists one record per CDR3 protein. The sample lists about 4,100 distinct CDR3 sequences, less than 25% occurring once. Germline CDR1 and CDR2: SEHNR and FQNEAQ (reference sequence). Trimming took 3 bases from V and 6 from J, leaving 5 bases between them. This CDR3 has 12 residues. Treatment indicated: approximately 10-day PBMC culture with coronavirus spike peptide pools or control peptides (ViraFEST assay). A negative selection step was used to isolate CD4+ T cells once culture had run for 10 days.

The chain employs TRBV7-9 and TRBJ2-2; D unresolved. The receptor was derived from a human donor who had recovered from COVID-19. Sequencing was performed on CD4+ T cells from blood, cultured in vitro. This CDR3 reads CASSFLSGELFF. The CDR3 DNA sequence: TGTGCCAGCAGCTTTCTGTCCGGGGAGCTGTTTTTT. Looking up the rest from reference TRBV7-9 and TRBJ2-2 gives the full variable domain: DTGVSQNPRHKITKRGQNVTFRCDPISEHNRLYWYRQTLGQGPEFLTYFQNEAQLEKSRLLSDRFSAERPKGSFSTLEIQRTEQGDSAMYLCASSFLSGELFFGEGSRLTVL.